The rows below give T cell receptor beta chains drawn from one sample of a study of regulatory T cells in long-lasting Graves disease. In TCRdb, the multiplex PCR reads were re-called with MiXCR into one record per CDR3 protein. The table includes 530,000 or so distinct CDR3 sequences, roughly 16% detected once. The sample was also reused in another study, on T cells in Graves' hyperthyroidism and ophthalmopathy.

Specimen: peripheral blood mononuclear cells (PBMCs), collected at new diagnosis, from a patient treated with antithyroid drugs. The receptors come from a young man with Graves disease. CDR3s include the opening cysteine and the closing phenylalanine or tryptophan. Fields, in order: CDR3 protein, V gene.

CSARDPRTVRDGYTF	TRBV20-1
CASSSYGTNYGYTF	TRBV11-2
CASSIVGGWKETQYF	TRBV7-9
CASSRGSVFGETQYF	TRBV7-3
CASSDGPLDTGELFF	TRBV2
CSVETSGNTGELFF	TRBV29-1
CASSRQPSIPEAFF	TRBV5-6
CASSRQGQETQYF	TRBV7-2
CASTRTSGSSSYNEQFF	TRBV6-1
CASTKTTGENQETQYF	TRBV7-9
CASSRSGSSTDTQYF	TRBV6-2/TRBV6-3
CASSYSTGGSSQPQHF	TRBV6-6
CASRNKGDLYGYTF	TRBV19
CSAPPPTGPTNTEAFF	TRBV20-1
CSVAPRGQGANYGYTF	TRBV29-1
CASSQLSGAYNEQFF	TRBV4-2
CASSPSRQGLGTEAFF	TRBV18
CASSFTGGSTEAFF	TRBV19
CASSLPGLAVTNIQYF	TRBV5-6
CASSLMAGGRGELFF	TRBV11-2
CASSLAHDRELFF	TRBV7-8
CASSVVPSGDTQYF	TRBV9
CASSLWTPGGDEQYF	TRBV4-2
CASSQGNRNIQYF	TRBV3-1
CASSAGTEFNQPQHF	TRBV6-1
CASSQDFETQYF	TRBV4-2